Each of the 32 T cell receptor beta chains below was sequenced from the same sample in a study of T cells in women clearing cervical HPV infection. Assay: immunoSEQ multiplex PCR; the TCRdb copy retains only in-frame clones and omits some. The table counts approximately 31,000 clones; approximately 4.5% lies in the top ten. Sequenced input: blood buffy coat. The receptors stem from a woman between 18 and 70 years old with a cervical HPV16 infection that either progressed to CIN3+ or cleared (not recorded which).

Comments on this clone: The read terminates 3 residues before the CDR3 end, so the remaining end is supplied by the germline J gene. This rearrangement joins TRBV7-9 to TRBJ2-3; a possible D gene is TRBD2 (5 bases). The CDR3 has 15 residues. V was shortened by 2 bases and J by 1 base, with 10 bases between the two germline ends. Looked up from germline, CDR1 is SEHNR and CDR2 is FQNEAQ (reference sequence). CDR3 residues: CASSLWTRGTDTQYF. The part of the CDR3 DNA that was read is TGTGCCAGCAGCTTATGGACTCGGGGCACAGATACG.

Remarks on this clone: Read data end 3 residues before the CDR3 end; the end is taken from the germline J gene. The chain carries TRBV5-4 and TRBJ1-2; D might be TRBD1 (6 bases). Germline CDR1 SGHNT, CDR2 YYREEE (reference sequence). The length of the CDR3 is 13 residues. CDR3 sequence: CASSLTGLRGYTF. The part of the CDR3 DNA that was read is TGTGCCAGCAGTCTTACAGGGCTTCGGGGC.

On this clone: The read ends 3 residues shy of where the CDR3 ends; the end is completed using the germline J gene. The chain combines TRBV2 with TRBJ1-4, with D perhaps TRBD1 (5 bases). The CDR3 totals 14 residues. Germline loops: CDR1 SNHLY, CDR2 FYNNEI. Trimming shortened V by 5 bases and J by 3 bases, and 10 bases separated the two germline ends. The part of the CDR3 DNA that was read is TGTGCCAGCAGTAGCAGCAGGGCTAATGAAAAA. Translated, it gives CASSSSRANEK. The complete CDR3 protein is CASSSSRANEKLFF. The complete variable domain, with remaining parts taken from reference TRBV2 and TRBJ1-4, reads EPEVTQTPSHQVTQMGQEVILRCVPISNHLYFYWYRQILGQKVEFLVSFYNNEISEKSEIFDDQFSVERPDGSNFTLKIRSTKLEDSAMYFCASSSSRANEKLFFGSGTQLSVL.

CDR3: CASSLDGTGELFF. The part of the CDR3 DNA that was read is TGTGCCAGCAGCTTAGACGGGACCGGGGAG. The V and J genes are TRBV11-3 and TRBJ2-2; D remains ambiguous. The read terminates 3 residues ahead of where the CDR3 ends, so the germline J gene completes it. Germline V gene sequence: CDR1 SGHNT, CDR2 YENEEA. This CDR3 is built from 13 residues. V was pared by 0 bases and J by 5 bases, with 4 bases between.

In the case of this clone: Read data end 3 residues before the CDR3 end; the end is taken from the germline J gene. The chain is built from TRBV6-2 or TRBV6-3 and TRBJ1-2, with D possibly being TRBD1 (6 bases). This CDR3 is built from 14 residues. Germline CDR1 and CDR2: MNHEY and SVGEGT. V was clipped by 7 bases and J by 2 bases, with 14 bases between them. CDR3 in amino acids: CASTQGGQNYGYTF. Partial CDR3 DNA: TGTGCCAGCACTCAAGGAGGACAGAACTATGGC.

Concerning this clone: The read ends 3 residues before the CDR3 terminus; that terminus is restored from the germline J gene. The chain employs TRBV5-1 and TRBJ2-2, with D maybe TRBD2 (6 bases). The germline V gene encodes CDR1 SGHRS and CDR2 YFSETQ. V shed 0 bases and J shed 6 bases, with 6 bases lying between them. The CDR3 extends over 13 amino acids. Partial CDR3 DNA: TGCGCCAGCAGCTTGGGGGACTCCGGGGAG. Translated, it gives CASSLGDSGE. The whole CDR3 reads CASSLGDSGELFF.

As concerns this clone: The CDR3 goes on 3 residues after the read ends, and that part is filled in from the germline J gene. V usage is TRBV9 and J usage is TRBJ2-4, with D possibly being TRBD2 (5 bases). The V and J ends lost 9 bases and 0 bases respectively, with 28 bases between them. CDR3 length equals 19 residues. From germline, CDR1 is SGDLS and CDR2 YYNGEE. The sequenced CDR3 bases are TGTGCCACCTTCCGTCCTGCAGGTGAGGAACTAGGAGCCAAAAACATT. Encoded protein: CATFRPAGEELGAKNI. From start to end, the CDR3 is CATFRPAGEELGAKNIQYF.

Remarks on this clone: The read halts 3 residues ahead of the CDR3 end, with the missing end drawn from the germline J gene. This chain uses TRBV5-1 with TRBJ2-5; 8 bases align to TRBD2. The CDR3 covers 14 residues. The trim removed 6 bases at V and 1 base at J, leaving 5 bases unmatched. Germline V gene data show CDR1 as SGHRS and CDR2 as YFSETQ. The part of the CDR3 DNA that was read is TGCGCCAGCAACTTCGGGGGGGCCCAAGAGACC. Its protein is CASNFGGAQET. The full CDR3 is CASNFGGAQETQYF. The full variable domain, its missing parts supplied by reference TRBV5-1 and TRBJ2-5, is KAGVTQTPRYLIKTRGQQVTLSCSPISGHRSVSWYQQTPGQGLQFLFEYFSETQRNKGNFPGRFSGRQFSNSRSEMNVSTLELGDSALYLCASNFGGAQETQYFGPGTRLLVL.

Incomplete CDR3 DNA: TGTGCCAGCAGCCCTACTCCAGCGGGAGGGGCCGAG. Translating it yields CASSPTPAGGAE. The whole CDR3 sequence is CASSPTPAGGAEQYF. This chain joins TRBV11-2 and TRBJ2-7; TRBD2 aligns across 10 bases. The sequenced fragment ends 3 residues before the CDR3 boundary, so the rest is inferred from the germline J gene. This CDR3 comprises 15 residues. CDR1 and CDR2 from the germline V gene are SGHAT and FQNNGV. Germline trimming cut 5 bases from V and 6 bases from J; bases unmatched to any gene: 10.

Remarks on this clone: The CDR3 goes on 3 residues after the read ends, and that part is filled in from the germline J gene. This chain joins TRBV20-1 and TRBJ2-5; 8 nucleotides align to TRBD1. The germline CDR1 and CDR2 sequences are DFQATT and SNEGSKA (reference sequence). The ends lost 6 bases at V and 4 bases at J; junction bases unmatched: 4. This CDR3 is built from 12 residues. The CDR3 reads CSADRGGETQYF. The CDR3 bases that were read are TGCAGTGCCGACAGGGGCGGAGAGACC.

Turning to this clone: The CDR3 extends 3 residues past the end of the read, so its final part is completed from the germline J gene. The chain recombines TRBV2 with TRBJ2-5, with D possibly being TRBD1 (5 bases). Trimming left V 8 bases short and J 2 bases short, with 12 bases between. This CDR3 comprises 13 residues. Germline loops: CDR1 SNHLY, CDR2 FYNNEI. CDR3 bases read: TGTGCCAGCCTTGACGACAGACAAGAGACC. Protein product: CASLDDRQET. The entire CDR3 protein reads CASLDDRQETQYF.

With regard to this clone: The sequence runs out 3 residues before the end of the CDR3; the remainder is reconstructed from the germline J gene. The genes are TRBV28 and TRBJ1-2; weak D call: TRBD1 (6 bases). Germline V CDR1 and CDR2: MDHEN, SYDVKM. CDR3 length: 15 residues. The V end lost 2 bases, the J end lost 4 bases, and 14 bases lay between the germline ends. Incomplete CDR3 DNA: TGTGCCAGCAGTTTAGGCTGGGGGCCCACCTATGGC. Residues: CASSLGWGPTYG. The whole CDR3 sequence reads CASSLGWGPTYGYTF.

About this clone itself: Coverage ceases 3 residues before the CDR3 finishes, and the germline J gene fills in the end. The chain is built from TRBV19 and TRBJ1-4, with 9 bases lining up with TRBD1. The ends lost 4 bases at V and 2 bases at J; junction bases unmatched: 8. This CDR3 contains 17 residues. Germline CDR1 is LNHDA and CDR2 is SQIVND (reference sequence). The CDR3 sequence: CASSNDRGRVTNEKLFF. Incomplete CDR3 DNA: TGTGCCAGTAGTAACGACAGGGGGAGGGTGACTAATGAAAAA. Supplemented by reference TRBV19 and TRBJ1-4, the full variable domain reads DGGITQSPKYLFRKEGQNVTLSCEQNLNHDAMYWYRQDPGQGLRLIYYSQIVNDFQKGDIAEGYSVSREKKESFPLTVTSAQKNPTAFYLCASSNDRGRVTNEKLFFGSGTQLSVL.

Points on this clone: The observed sequence ends 3 residues before the CDR3 terminus, with the missing tail filled in from the germline J gene. The chain links TRBV5-4 to TRBJ1-2, with 12 bases aligning to TRBD1. CDR1 is SGHNT, CDR2 YYREEE, per germline (reference sequence). V was clipped by 4 bases and J by 3 bases; unmatched bases: 4. The CDR3 has 15 amino acids. CDR3 DNA, as far as it was read: TGTGCCAGCAGCCCGGGACAGGGGGCATACTATGGC. This translates into CASSPGQGAYYG. In full, the CDR3 reads CASSPGQGAYYGYTF.

This CDR3 reads CAWSGGGFGNTIYF. The covered CDR3 bases are TGTGCCTGGAGCGGAGGGGGCTTTGGAAACACC. The chain employs TRBV30 and TRBJ1-3; 7 bases align to TRBD1. The CDR3 end falls 3 residues outside the read, so it is completed with the germline J gene. The CDR3 is made up of 14 amino acids. In germline, CDR1 is GTSNPN, CDR2 SVGIG (reference sequence). The junction had 5 bases not matched to a gene; V was cut back by 3 bases and J by 3 bases.

As concerns this clone: The read gets to within 3 residues of the CDR3 end, and the germline J gene fills in the rest. The chain joins TRBV30 to TRBJ2-3; TRBD2 might be the D (5 bases). This CDR3 contains 12 residues. Trimming took off 3 bases at V and 4 bases at J, with 8 bases between the two ends. Germline values: CDR1 GTSNPN, CDR2 SVGIG (reference sequence). Partial CDR3 DNA: TGTGCCTGGAGGGCTAGCTCAGATACG. Protein product: CAWRASSDT. The CDR3 in its entirety is CAWRASSDTQYF.

Worth noting for this clone: The read gets to within 3 residues of the CDR3 end, and the germline J gene fills in the rest. This chain connects TRBV5-5 to TRBJ1-2; D call uncertain. This CDR3 comprises 15 residues. The V gene lost 6 bases and the J gene lost 7 bases, with 22 bases spanning the gap. Germline loops: CDR1 SGHKS, CDR2 YYEKEE (reference sequence). CDR3 loop: CASIVDLGTRSGYTF. CDR3 DNA, as far as it was read: TGTGCCAGCATTGTCGATCTAGGCACGCGGTCTGGC.

For this clone: The CDR3 end is not reached by the read, which stops 3 residues before it; the germline J gene fills it in. Other DNA sequences in this specimen translate into the identical CDR3. The V and J genes are TRBV7-2 and TRBJ2-7, with D tentatively TRBD1 (6 bases). The CDR3 runs to 13 residues. The V gene lost 3 bases and the J gene lost 3 bases, with 9 bases spanning the gap. In germline, CDR1 is SGHTA, CDR2 FQGNSA. Partial CDR3 DNA: TGTGCCAGCAGCTTGGGGGCTAACTACGAG. Its translation is CASSLGANYE. The CDR3 in full is CASSLGANYEQYF. The full variable domain, rest sourced from reference TRBV7-2 and TRBJ2-7, is GAGVSQSPSNKVTEKGKDVELRCDPISGHTALYWYRQSLGQGLEFLIYFQGNSAPDKSGLPSDRFSAERTGGSVSTLTIQRTQQEDSAVYLCASSLGANYEQYFGPGTRLTVT.

CDR3 bases read: TGTGCCAGCAGCCAAGCACGCCCCGGGACAGGGTTGACTGAA. Protein sequence: CASSQARPGTGLTE. The full CDR3 reads CASSQARPGTGLTEAFF. The chain has TRBV14 and TRBJ1-1, with 9 positions matching TRBD1. The sequenced fragment ends 3 residues before the CDR3 boundary, so the rest is inferred from the germline J gene. The CDR3 sequence is 17 residues long. Losses at the gene ends were 1 base for V and 5 bases for J; bases not matched to a gene: 11. The V gene's germline CDR1 is SGHDN and CDR2 FVKESK.

As concerns this clone: The DNA ends 3 residues before the CDR3 does, and the rest of the CDR3 is filled in from the germline J gene. The chain couples TRBV20-1 to TRBJ2-3, with D perhaps TRBD2 (6 bases). Germline values: CDR1 DFQATT, CDR2 SNEGSKA (reference sequence). The CDR3 has 15 residues. The germline V and J ends were trimmed by 3 bases and 3 bases, with 16 bases remaining between them. CDR3 DNA, as far as it was read: TGCAGTGCTAGCGGCGCGCGGGAAGGAACAGATACG. Protein sequence: CSASGAREGTDT. The whole CDR3 sequence reads CSASGAREGTDTQYF.

On this clone itself: The read comes to an end 3 residues before the CDR3 does, leaving the germline J gene to fill in the end. The genes are TRBV11-2 and TRBJ1-2; 9 nucleotides line up with TRBD1. Germline V gives CDR1 SGHAT, CDR2 FQNNGV. CDR3 length: 14 amino acids. The covered CDR3 bases are TGTGCCAGCAGCTTGCCCGGGACAGGGTTAGGC. Translation gives CASSLPGTGLG. The entire CDR3 sequence reads CASSLPGTGLGYTF.

Of note for this clone: The read is 3 residues too short to cover the CDR3 end, so that end is filled in from the germline J gene. This chain uses TRBV19 with TRBJ1-5, with 11 bases fitting TRBD1. The CDR3 is 16 amino acids. The J segment lost 7 bases and the V segment lost 6 bases, leaving 11 bases of the junction unmatched. CDR1 and CDR2 (germline): LNHDA, SQIVND (reference sequence). The CDR3 sequence: CASSTGQGGFVQPQHF. The sequenced part of the CDR3 DNA is TGTGCCAGTAGCACGGGACAGGGGGGGTTCGTACAGCCC.

Regarding this clone: The DNA ends 3 residues before the CDR3 does, and the rest of the CDR3 is filled in from the germline J gene. The chain links TRBV6-1 to TRBJ1-5; no definite D call. This CDR3 is 12 amino acids long. Germline values: CDR1 MNHNS, CDR2 SASEGT. Trimming left V 4 bases short and J 5 bases short, with 6 bases between. The covered CDR3 bases are TGTGCCAGCAGTGTCCATTATCAGCCC. Translation gives CASSVHYQP. The CDR3 in its entirety is CASSVHYQPQHF.

Of note for this clone: The read finishes 3 residues shy of the CDR3 end, and the germline J gene is used to complete it. V and J are TRBV11-2 and TRBJ2-7; a possible D gene is TRBD1 (6 bases). Germline V gene sequence: CDR1 SGHAT, CDR2 FQNNGV. The CDR3 spans 15 residues. V shed 3 bases and J shed 1 base, with 13 bases lying between them. The CDR3 reads CASSFPGHSSYEQYF. The DNA read from the CDR3 is TGTGCCAGCAGCTTTCCGGGACATTCTTCCTACGAG.

Turning to this clone: The read is 3 residues too short to cover the CDR3 end, so that end is filled in from the germline J gene. This chain joins TRBV7-6 and TRBJ2-1; TRBD2 matches at 7 bases. Germline V lookup: CDR1 SGHVS, CDR2 FNYEAQ. Germline trimming cut 1 base from V and 4 bases from J; bases unmatched to any gene: 7. The CDR3 loop spans 16 amino acids. Here the CDR3 reads CASSLVAGGGYNEQFF. The DNA read from the CDR3 is TGTGCCAGCAGCTTAGTAGCCGGCGGGGGTTACAATGAG.

About this clone: The CDR3 end lies 3 residues beyond the end of the read and is filled in from the germline J gene. The gene calls are TRBV7-9 and TRBJ2-2, with D possibly being TRBD1 (6 bases). Trimming pared 6 bases from V and 6 bases from J, leaving 14 bases between. The germline CDR1 and CDR2 sequences are SEHNR and FQNEAQ (reference sequence). The CDR3 covers 14 residues. CDR3 bases read: TGTGCCAGCAGATTGGGACATCCCGCCGGGGAG. Its translation is CASRLGHPAGE. The complete CDR3 reads CASRLGHPAGELFF.

About this clone itself: Read data end 3 residues before the CDR3 end; the end is taken from the germline J gene. The chain carries TRBV2 and TRBJ1-2, with 8 bases fitting TRBD1. J lost 6 bases, V lost 4 bases, and 4 bases had no gene match. Germline values: CDR1 SNHLY, CDR2 FYNNEI. This CDR3 is 13 amino acids long. Incomplete CDR3 DNA: TGTGCCAGCAGTGGTACAGGGGGGAATGGC. Encoded protein: CASSGTGGNG. From start to end, the CDR3 is CASSGTGGNGYTF.

Note on this clone: With the read ending 3 residues before the CDR3 end, the germline J gene is used to fill in that end. The chain uses TRBV2 and TRBJ2-3; perhaps TRBD2 as D (6 bases). Per germline, CDR1 SNHLY and CDR2 FYNNEI. Trimming took 7 bases from V and 5 from J, leaving 13 bases between them. The CDR3 spans 13 residues. CDR3 sequence reads: CASNNGGRDTQYF. The part of the CDR3 DNA that was read is TGTGCCAGCAATAACGGGGGTAGAGATACG.

As for this clone: The CDR3 is cut off 3 residues early in the read; its end comes from the germline J gene. J is TRBJ2-1 and V is TRBV19; D is uncertain. Germline V CDR1 and CDR2: LNHDA, SQIVND (reference sequence). V lost 6 bases, J lost 7 bases, and 10 bases lay in between. The CDR3 spans 12 residues. The sequenced CDR3 bases are TGTGCCAGTAGCTCCACGCGGAATGAG. It specifies CASSSTRNE. Given in full, the CDR3 is CASSSTRNEQFF.

Worth noting for this clone: The read ends 3 residues shy of where the CDR3 ends; the end is completed using the germline J gene. The chain carries TRBV20-1 and TRBJ1-6, with D perhaps matching TRBD1 (5 bases). From germline, CDR1 is DFQATT and CDR2 SNEGSKA (reference sequence). With 4 bases removed from V and 9 bases from J, the gap between germline ends came to 13 bases. The CDR3 is 13 residues long. Here the CDR3 reads CSATGSGVSPLHF. CDR3 bases read: TGCAGTGCTACAGGGTCCGGCGTTTCACCC.

Note on this clone: The read ends 3 residues early relative to the CDR3; the germline J gene fills the gap. The J gene is TRBJ1-3, the V gene TRBV10-3; 11 bases map to TRBD1. Germline V gene lookup returns CDR1 ENHRY and CDR2 SYGVKD. The CDR3 consists of 15 residues. With 7 bases clipped from V and 5 bases from J, the junction kept 7 bases outside the gene matches. The CDR3 loop reads CAIIVDRGQRNTIYF. CDR3 bases read: TGTGCCATCATCGTGGACAGGGGGCAAAGAAACACC.

Concerning this clone itself: The missing CDR3 end, 3 residues past where the read stops, is filled in from the germline J gene. The V gene is TRBV19, the J gene TRBJ2-2, with 12 nucleotides matching TRBD2. The junction had 12 bases not matched to a gene; V was cut back by 5 bases and J by 5 bases. The germline V gene has CDR1 LNHDA and CDR2 SQIVND (reference sequence). The CDR3 totals 18 residues. The CDR3 DNA, read in part, is TGTGCCAGTAGTTCGAGACTAGCGGGAGATGTGAATACCGGGGAG. Translated: CASSSRLAGDVNTGE. The full CDR3 protein is CASSSRLAGDVNTGELFF.